This TCR beta chain was retrieved from a study of OX40 agonist ivuxolimab in advanced cancers. Whole-study context: Patients received ivuxolimab, an agonistic anti-OX40 (CD134) antibody.

As for this clone: No antigen is known for it.

The CDR3 runs to 12 residues. CDR1 GTSNPN and CDR2 SVGIG come from the germline V gene (reference sequence). V dropped 1 base and J dropped 5 bases, with 8 bases sitting between them. Study findings and constraints: In a subset of nonresponders, normalized T-cell clonal expansion was also low. Dose levels from 0.1 to 3.0 mg/kg saw CD4+ and CD8+ blood T cells expand clonally by week 6.

Here immunoSEQ multiplex PCR was the method, and the copy in TCRdb shows in-frame clones only, minus some. The sample shows fewer than 55,000 clones, roughly nine tenths of them seen only once. Sequenced here: CD4+ or CD8+ T cells sorted from blood, sampled in a trial of the OX40 agonist ivuxolimab. The chain employs TRBV30 and TRBJ1-1; D not certain. The clonotype was recovered from an adult with an advanced solid tumor such as melanoma, head and neck, liver or kidney cancer. The CDR3 sequence: CAWSGGWTEAFF. The CDR3 DNA follows: TGTGCCTGGAGTGGGGGTTGGACTGAAGCTTTCTTT.